Many counts were recorded for the clone carrying this T cell receptor (beta chain). What it binds is not known. A much larger clone lies one base from this, so it may be a read error. This library used around 400 ng RNA and molecular barcoded adaptors spanning alpha/delta and beta/gamma chains. TCRdb re-derived calls from the reads in MiXCR, one entry per CDR3 protein. The table shows about 10,000 distinct CDR3 sequences, with about 15% occurring only once. The data are from a study of read filtering for tumor transcriptome and immune sequencing. Study in general: Among patients, 17 to 20 were male and about 15 female, aged roughly 40 to 90 (mean approximately 60). DNase treatment preceded whole-transcriptome library preparation. Study findings and constraints: The CD138-negative fraction was mixed bone marrow immune cells, not pure T cells.

Every patient had bone marrow sampled while the disease was active. V was pared by 7 bases and J by 0 bases, with 10 bases between. The CDR3 runs 13 residues. From germline, CDR1 is DFQATT and CDR2 SNEGSKA (reference sequence). The sequence was collected from a donor aged 40 or over with multiple myeloma. V is TRBV20-1 and J is TRBJ1-5, with D maybe TRBD1 (6 bases). The sequenced material came from a population of CD138-negative cells sorted from bone marrow. CDR3 bases: TGCAGTGTGACGACAGGTAGCAATCAGCCCCAGCATTTT. It is translated as CSVTTGSNQPQHF.